A single sample gave rise to the 24 T cell receptor beta chains below, sequenced in a study of T cell repertoires in cytomegalovirus infection (dated by TCRdb to about 2019). Sequencing was carried out with an Illumina HiSeq 1500. The public reads were quality trimmed at Q25 with fastp and then assembled into clones with MiXCR by TCRdb, keeping productive beta chains. For every CDR3 protein sequence, its rows merge into one entry that carries the most common genes and DNA. The sample contains roughly 77,000 distinct CDR3 sequences, about 4.2% of them found a single time. Around 22% of the sample is taken by the ten largest. The sequencing sample was made of PBMCs. The receptor source for this set is a human donor in good health (CMV status not recorded). Some clones in this sample may be carry-over from other donors' samples.

This clonotype came up many times. The rearrangement links TRBV27 to TRBJ2-6; D is unresolved. The CDR3 has 15 amino acids. The V end was cut by 3 bases, the J end by 4 bases, with 10 bases between. CDR1 is MNHEY, CDR2 SMNVEV, per germline (reference sequence). The CDR3 spells CASSFVPPGANVLTF. Here the CDR3 DNA reads TGTGCCAGCAGTTTTGTGCCGCCCGGGGCCAACGTCCTGACTTTC.

This clonotype has at least ten counts. V and J are TRBV25-1 and TRBJ1-5, with D unclear. Deletions cut 3 bases from V and 4 bases from J, with 10 bases between. Germline CDR1 MGHDK, CDR2 SYGVNS. This CDR3 is built from 14 residues. The DNA of the CDR3 is TGTGCCAGCAGTGATGTATCTGGGAATCAGCCCCAGCATTTT. It yields the protein CASSDVSGNQPQHF.

This clonotype was detected ten times or more. The V and J genes are TRBV7-2 and TRBJ2-7; TRBD1 matches 7 bases. The CDR3 spans 15 residues. The germline V gene encodes CDR1 SGHTA and CDR2 FQGNSA. The junction had 12 bases not matched to a gene; V was cut back by 4 bases and J by 6 bases. The CDR3 bases are TGTGCCAGCAGCTACCGACAGGGCAACTTCGGCGAGCAGTACTTC. Translated: CASSYRQGNFGEQYF. The entire variable domain, with the rest obtained from reference TRBV7-2 and TRBJ2-7, is as follows: GAGVSQSPSNKVTEKGKDVELRCDPISGHTALYWYRQSLGQGLEFLIYFQGNSAPDKSGLPSDRFSAERTGGSVSTLTIQRTQQEDSAVYLCASSYRQGNFGEQYFGPGTRLTVT.

This clonotype was seen repeatedly, ten times or more. The chain joins TRBV7-9 to TRBJ2-1; 12 bases match TRBD2. The CDR3 extends over 15 amino acids. J gave up 5 bases and V 8 bases, and 7 bases lay outside the gene matches. Per the germline V gene, CDR1 is SEHNR and CDR2 is FQNEAQ (reference sequence). The CDR3 here is CASCCRLAGDNEQFF. CDR3 coding DNA: TGTGCCAGCTGCTGTAGACTAGCGGGGGACAATGAGCAGTTCTTC.

At least ten counts were recorded for this clonotype. The chain combines TRBV7-2 with TRBJ2-2, with 9 bases matching TRBD2. Germline assignment: CDR1 SGHTA and CDR2 FQGNSA. Germline trimming cut 8 bases from V and 4 bases from J; bases unmatched to any gene: 5. The CDR3 contains 14 residues. CDR3 bases: TGTGCCAGCGCGGGACTAGCATTCACCGGGGAGCTGTTTTTT. The encoded protein is CASAGLAFTGELFF.

This clonotype was seen at least ten times. V usage is TRBV6-6 and J usage is TRBJ1-1; tentative D call: TRBD1 (6 bases). V was shortened by 6 bases and J by 2 bases, with 10 bases between the two germline ends. Germline V gene sequence: CDR1 MNHNY, CDR2 SVGAGI (reference sequence). The CDR3 runs to 13 residues. The DNA of the CDR3 is TGTGCCAGCAGACAACAGGGAAACACTGAAGCTTTCTTT. It codes for CASRQQGNTEAFF.

Ten or more counts support this clonotype. This CDR3 is CASSLTSGTDTQYF. The CDR3 nucleotides are TGTGCCAGCAGCTTAACTAGCGGCACAGATACGCAGTATTTT. The chain recombines TRBV7-2 with TRBJ2-3, with 7 bases fitting TRBD2. Trimming took 2 bases from V and 1 from J; bases not matched to a gene: 0. Germline CDR1 is SGHTA and CDR2 is FQGNSA. CDR3 length: 14 amino acids.

This clonotype was counted ten times or more. This sequence joins TRBV7-2 and TRBJ1-1; D gene unclear. V gave up 2 bases and J gave up 1 base, with 8 bases separating them. The CDR3 sequence is 14 residues long. The germline CDR1 and CDR2 sequences are SGHTA and FQGNSA. The CDR3 DNA sequence: TGTGCCAGCAGCTTATTAGGGCAGAACACTGAAGCTTTCTTT. Protein sequence: CASSLLGQNTEAFF.

This clonotype occurred many times. The rearrangement joins TRBV5-4 to TRBJ1-1; 7 bases match TRBD1. The V gene's germline CDR1 is SGHNT and CDR2 YYREEE (reference sequence). The CDR3 length is 16 residues. V lost 2 bases, J lost 0 bases, and 7 bases stayed unmatched. The CDR3 sequence: CASSFIATGMNTEAFF. The CDR3 coding sequence is TGTGCCAGCAGCTTTATCGCGACAGGGATGAACACTGAAGCTTTCTTT.

The table lists this clonotype with many counts. This chain joins TRBV19 and TRBJ1-5, with D hard to call. Germline assignment: CDR1 LNHDA and CDR2 SQIVND (reference sequence). The CDR3 is made up of 16 amino acids. The V end was cut by 5 bases, the J end by 1 base, with 15 bases between. The CDR3 is CASSLTVTGSNQPQHF. For the CDR3, the DNA is TGTGCCAGTAGTTTAACGGTGACGGGAAGCAATCAGCCCCAGCATTTT. The full variable domain, with the rest looked up from reference TRBV19 and TRBJ1-5, is DGGITQSPKYLFRKEGQNVTLSCEQNLNHDAMYWYRQDPGQGLRLIYYSQIVNDFQKGDIAEGYSVSREKKESFPLTVTSAQKNPTAFYLCASSLTVTGSNQPQHFGDGTRLSIL.

This clonotype was recorded at least ten times. As DNA, the CDR3 is TGTGCCAGCAGCCCAGGGACGAGAACCAACCAAGAGACCCAGTACTTC. This codes for CASSPGTRTNQETQYF. The chain joins TRBV7-3 to TRBJ2-5; D may be TRBD1 or TRBD2 (5 bases each). CDR3 length: 16 amino acids. V was trimmed by 5 bases and J by 0 bases, leaving 16 bases between them. Germline CDR1 reads SGHTA; CDR2 reads FQGTGA.

As regards this clonotype: This could be a read error, since a much larger clone is one nucleotide away. The J gene is TRBJ2-1, the V gene TRBV28; tentative D call: TRBD1 (7 bases). Germline values: CDR1 MDHEN, CDR2 SYDVKM. The CDR3 totals 14 residues. Between the trimmed V and J ends, which lost 7 bases and 5 bases, there was a span of 15 bases. The CDR3: CASTQGGPHNEQFF. In DNA, the CDR3 is TGTGCCAGCACCCAGGGGGGACCGCACAATGAGCAGTTCTTC.

This clonotype has a count of ten or more. This sequence joins TRBV7-2 and TRBJ2-2; D not certain. The germline V and J ends were trimmed by 5 bases and 0 bases, with 13 bases remaining between them. The CDR3 contains 16 residues. Germline V lookup: CDR1 SGHTA, CDR2 FQGNSA. Here the CDR3 DNA reads TGTGCCAGCAGCCCGGCGCACTTTTCGAACACCGGGGAGCTGTTTTTT. Protein sequence: CASSPAHFSNTGELFF. The full variable domain, its missing parts supplied by reference TRBV7-2 and TRBJ2-2, is GAGVSQSPSNKVTEKGKDVELRCDPISGHTALYWYRQSLGQGLEFLIYFQGNSAPDKSGLPSDRFSAERTGGSVSTLTIQRTQQEDSAVYLCASSPAHFSNTGELFFGEGSRLTVL.

This clonotype occurred many times. The chain couples TRBV20-1 to TRBJ2-3; the D gene is possibly TRBD2 (6 bases). CDR1 is DFQATT, CDR2 SNEGSKA, per germline (reference sequence). The CDR3 spans 15 residues. With 4 bases removed from V and 0 bases from J, the gap between germline ends came to 14 bases. CDR3 DNA sequence: TGCAGTGCTAAAGTCGGGAGTACTAGCACAGATACGCAGTATTTT. Protein sequence: CSAKVGSTSTDTQYF.

This clonotype occurred many times. As DNA, the CDR3 is TGTGCCACCAGTGCCCAGGGTGGCAATCAGCCCCAGCATTTT. Its protein is CATSAQGGNQPQHF. The gene calls are TRBV24-1 and TRBJ1-5; perhaps TRBD1 as D (5 bases). V lost 5 bases and J lost 2, with 9 bases in between. Per the germline V gene, CDR1 is KGHDR and CDR2 is SFDVKD. The CDR3 has 14 amino acids.

This clonotype was recorded at least ten times. The chain has TRBV28 and TRBJ1-5; D unclear. CDR3 length: 11 amino acids. Trimming left V 6 bases short and J 2 bases short, with 2 bases between. CDR1 MDHEN and CDR2 SYDVKM come from the germline V gene. The CDR3 region is CASSGNQPQHF. CDR3 bases: TGTGCCAGCAGCGGCAATCAGCCCCAGCATTTT.

This clonotype was detected ten times or more. V usage is TRBV19 and J usage is TRBJ1-5; D gene uncertain. Trimming took 3 bases from V and 9 from J, leaving 18 bases between them. CDR3 length: 15 residues. Germline V gene data show CDR1 as LNHDA and CDR2 as SQIVND (reference sequence). The CDR3 DNA sequence: TGTGCCAGTAGTATGAGGACTCCTAGAAATTCGCCCCAGCATTTT. As protein: CASSMRTPRNSPQHF.

In its sample, this clonotype was seen many times. The CDR3 nucleotides are TGCAGCGTTGAAGGGGGCAGGGGGCGTGGGGAGACCCAGTACTTC. Translation gives CSVEGGRGRGETQYF. The chain recombines TRBV29-1 with TRBJ2-5; TRBD1 matches 8 bases. CDR1 is SQVTM and CDR2 is ANQGSEA in the germline V gene. Unmatched junction bases numbered 9, after V lost 1 base and J lost 5 bases. CDR3 size: 15 residues.

At least ten counts were recorded for this clonotype. The genes are TRBV7-2 and TRBJ1-5, with TRBD1 as a possible D gene (6 bases). Germline V gene sequence: CDR1 SGHTA, CDR2 FQGNSA. CDR3 size: 17 residues. Trimming removed 3 bases at V and 4 bases at J, with 19 bases between. DNA of the CDR3: TGTGCCAGCAGCTTGACGGGACACCTAATAGCAAATCAGCCCCAGCATTTT. Translation gives CASSLTGHLIANQPQHF.

There are many counts of this clonotype. The chain recombines TRBV7-8 with TRBJ2-1; the D gene could be TRBD1 or TRBD2 (5 bases each). Trimming removed 1 base at V and 5 bases at J, with 12 bases between. Germline V CDR1 and CDR2: SGHVS, FQNEAQ. CDR3 size: 15 residues. The CDR3 region is CASSLGPRGDNEQFF. The CDR3 DNA follows: TGTGCCAGCAGCTTAGGGCCACGAGGGGACAATGAGCAGTTCTTC.

This clonotype was observed many times. The chain is built from TRBV29-1 and TRBJ2-7, with TRBD2 matching over 8 bases. The germline gives CDR1 SQVTM, CDR2 ANQGSEA. V was clipped by 6 bases and J by 0 bases; unmatched bases: 1. The CDR3 is 12 residues long. The chain's CDR3 is CSVRGGSYEQYF. Here the CDR3 DNA reads TGCAGCGTACGGGGGGGCTCCTACGAGCAGTACTTC.

This clonotype has at least ten counts. V is TRBV6-8 and J is TRBJ1-1, with 7 bases fitting TRBD1. The V gene end was trimmed by 6 bases and the J gene end by 7 bases; junction bases not matched to a gene: 2. CDR3 size: 11 residues. Germline V gives CDR1 MNHGY, CDR2 SAAAGT. CDR3 residues: CASRRDSEAFF. The CDR3 DNA is TGTGCCAGCAGACGGGACAGTGAAGCTTTCTTT.

This clonotype was detected ten times or more. V gene TRBV28 combines with J gene TRBJ1-2; maybe TRBD1 (5 bases). Germline assignment: CDR1 MDHEN and CDR2 SYDVKM. Trimming took off 5 bases at V and 6 bases at J, with 7 bases between the two ends. This CDR3 spans 11 amino acids. The CDR3 loop reads CASSLRDGYTF. In DNA, the CDR3 is TGTGCCAGCAGTCTCAGGGATGGCTACACCTTC.

In its sample, this clonotype was seen many times. Sequence at one end of the junction differs from germline and may be a read error. CDR3 residues: CASSSLRSSHEQYF. The CDR3 bases are TGTGCCAGCAGCTCCCTGAGAAGCTCCCACGAGCAGTACTTC. This sequence joins TRBV7-4 and TRBJ2-7; D not certain. Germline CDR1 and CDR2: SGHVT and SQSDAQ. This CDR3 comprises 14 residues.